The 28 T cell receptor beta chains presented below share a single source sample, sequenced in a study of cytomegalovirus exposure and HLA in healthy donors (dated by TCRdb to between 2016 and 2019). The library was built by means of the immunoSEQ multiplex PCR assay. For the multiplex PCR, a mixture combining 60 forward primers for TCR Vbeta segments and 13 reverse primers for TCR Jbeta segments was used. This immuneACCESS table, as held by TCRdb, lists in-frame sequences with V and J called but not all clones. Of the missing ones, under half trace to an unresolved V gene in checked studies; the others have no known cause. Here the sample has about 210,000 clones; approximately 84% occur a single time. The ten largest make up roughly 0.26% of the sample. Input material: PBMCs. The receptors were gathered from a girl aged 2-15 years in good health and CMV-seronegative.

The rearrangement uses TRBV6-5 and TRBJ1-3; D not resolved. CDR1 is MNHEY and CDR2 is SVGAGI in the germline V gene. This CDR3 spans 15 amino acids. The V end was cut by 2 bases, the J end by 0 bases, with 8 bases between. Here the CDR3 reads CASSYDASSGNTIYF. The CDR3 coding sequence is TGTGCCAGCAGTTACGATGCCAGCTCTGGAAACACCATATATTTT.

The V call is TRBV7-6, the J call TRBJ1-2; a possible D gene is TRBD1 (6 bases). The CDR3 is made up of 20 amino acids. Per germline, CDR1 SGHVS and CDR2 FNYEAQ. V was cut by 5 bases and J by 0 bases, with 28 bases left in between. CDR3 in DNA: TGTGCCAGCAGCCTCTCCTCGGGGGGCGGAGGAGCAGAGGCTAACTATGGCTACACCTTC. This encodes CASSLSSGGGGAEANYGYTF.

This clone is a singleton in its sample. V is TRBV5-4 and J is TRBJ2-5; 13 nucleotides match TRBD2. CDR1 SGHNT and CDR2 YYREEE come from the germline V gene (reference sequence). The CDR3 is made up of 15 amino acids. Losses at the gene ends were 3 bases for V and 1 base for J; bases not matched to a gene: 0. The CDR3 loop is CASSWTSGSQETQYF. Written as DNA, the CDR3 is TGTGCCAGCAGCTGGACTAGCGGGAGCCAAGAGACCCAGTACTTC.

V usage is TRBV30 and J usage is TRBJ2-1, with D perhaps matching TRBD1 (6 bases). Between the trimmed V and J ends, which lost 4 bases and 3 bases, there was a span of 10 bases. Germline CDR1 reads GTSNPN; CDR2 reads SVGIG (reference sequence). This CDR3 has 13 residues. The CDR3 coding sequence is TGTGCCTGGAAGGGCAGGGGCTACAATGAGCAGTTCTTC. It is translated as CAWKGRGYNEQFF.

The V gene is TRBV10-3, the J gene TRBJ2-1; 11 positions agree with TRBD1. CDR3 length equals 12 residues. The germline V gene encodes CDR1 ENHRY and CDR2 SYGVKD. V lost 10 bases to trimming and J lost 7 bases; unmatched junction nucleotides: 3. The chain's CDR3 is CARGQGGNEQFF. The CDR3 DNA sequence: TGTGCCAGGGGACAGGGGGGGAATGAGCAGTTCTTC.

CDR3 nucleotides: TGTGCCAGCTCACCCTTGGGGGGGTATATGAACACTGAAGCTTTCTTT. It encodes CASSPLGGYMNTEAFF. V and J are TRBV18 and TRBJ1-1, with TRBD1 as a possible D gene (5 bases). Germline CDR1 is KGHSH and CDR2 is LQKENI. Trimming took 3 bases from V and 0 from J, leaving 14 bases between them. CDR3 length equals 16 residues.

The rearrangement links TRBV7-6 to TRBJ2-2, with 7 nucleotides matching TRBD1. J was trimmed by 5 bases and V by 0 bases; bases with no gene match: 6. The CDR3 sequence is 16 residues long. The V gene's germline CDR1 is SGHVS and CDR2 FNYEAQ. CDR3 in DNA: TGTGCCAGCAGCTTAGCGAAGGGGGCGCGGACCGGGGAGCTGTTTTTT. Protein: CASSLAKGARTGELFF.

The chain combines TRBV4-1 with TRBJ1-5, with 8 bases lining up with TRBD1. J gave up 6 bases and V 6 bases, and 7 bases lay outside the gene matches. The CDR3 spans 14 residues. Germline CDR1 and CDR2: MGHRA and YSYEKL. CDR3 residues: CASSKTGGGQPQHF. CDR3 nucleotide sequence: TGCGCCAGCAGTAAAACAGGGGGAGGTCAGCCCCAGCATTTT.

This sequence joins TRBV5-1 and TRBJ1-4, with D perhaps matching TRBD1 (5 bases). The CDR3 spans 14 residues. The ends were cut back, 3 bases at V and 6 bases at J, with 12 bases in the middle. In germline, CDR1 is SGHRS, CDR2 YFSETQ. As DNA, the CDR3 is TGCGCCAGCAGCTGGGGGGGGGATCATGAAAAACTGTTTTTT. This codes for CASSWGGDHEKLFF.

This clone has only one observation. The DNA of the CDR3 is TGTGCCACCAGCAGAGATACAAGGAACACTGAAGCTTTCTTT. Translated: CATSRDTRNTEAFF. V is TRBV15 and J is TRBJ1-1; D is uncertain. The V and J ends lost 0 bases and 1 base respectively, with 6 bases between them. The CDR3 has 14 amino acids. Germline loops: CDR1 LNHNV, CDR2 YYDKDF (reference sequence).

The chain carries TRBV6-4 and TRBJ1-2; TRBD1 is a possible D gene (5 bases). This CDR3 has 14 residues. The V and J ends lost 5 bases and 4 bases respectively, with 14 bases between them. The germline V gene encodes CDR1 MRHNA and CDR2 SNTAGT. The CDR3 DNA sequence: TGTGCCAGCAGTCCGGGACTCCAGTCCTATGGCTACACCTTC. It specifies CASSPGLQSYGYTF.

The rearrangement uses TRBV5-6 and TRBJ1-2, with D tentatively TRBD1 (5 bases). Looked up from germline, CDR1 is SGHDT and CDR2 is YYEEEE. This CDR3 contains 13 residues. V was clipped by 2 bases and J by 5 bases, with 10 bases between them. The CDR3 is CASSFGASYGYTF. The CDR3 coding sequence is TGTGCCAGCAGCTTTGGGGCGTCGTATGGCTACACCTTC.

In this sample, this clone turned up a few times. This sequence joins TRBV19 and TRBJ1-5, with 10 nucleotides matching TRBD1. V lost 9 bases and J lost 4; bases outside the gene matches: 9. The CDR3 runs 15 residues. Germline V gene lookup returns CDR1 LNHDA and CDR2 SQIVND (reference sequence). CDR3 sequence reads: CASNLGQGRNQPQHF. As DNA, the CDR3 is TGTGCCAGCAACTTGGGACAGGGGAGAAATCAGCCCCAGCATTTT.

The chain carries TRBV15 and TRBJ2-3; D may be TRBD2 (5 bases). Trimming removed 1 base from V and 2 bases from J, with 13 bases in between. The CDR3 extends over 16 amino acids. Germline lookup yields CDR1 LNHNV and CDR2 YYDKDF (reference sequence). CDR3 bases: TGTGCCACCAGCAGAGGTCCTACAGCGGTCACAGATACGCAGTATTTT. Its translation: CATSRGPTAVTDTQYF.

V is TRBV2 and J is TRBJ1-5; 7 positions match TRBD1. Germline CDR1 and CDR2: SNHLY and FYNNEI. The V and J ends lost 7 bases and 7 bases, in that order; junction bases with no gene match: 7. There are 13 residues in the CDR3. CDR3 in DNA: TGTGCCAGCAAAGCTACAGGGGAACAGCCCCAGCATTTT. Residues: CASKATGEQPQHF.

The chain couples TRBV30 to TRBJ1-5, with 12 bases matching TRBD1. This CDR3 is 15 amino acids long. With V trimmed by 1 base and J by 7 bases, 5 bases remained unmatched. Germline V gene data show CDR1 as GTSNPN and CDR2 as SVGIG (reference sequence). DNA for the CDR3: TGTGCCTGGAGTGGGGGGACAGGGGGCCGCCAGCCCCAGCATTTT. This translates into CAWSGGTGGRQPQHF. The full variable domain, completed using reference TRBV30 and TRBJ1-5, is SQTIHQWPATLVQPVGSPLSLECTVEGTSNPNLYWYRQAAGRGLQLLFYSVGIGQISSEVPQNLSASRPQDRQFILSSKKLLLSDSGFYLCAWSGGTGGRQPQHFGDGTRLSIL.

The chain employs TRBV11-3 and TRBJ1-1, with D possibly being TRBD1 (5 bases). Germline CDR1 is SGHNT and CDR2 is YENEEA. Trimming cost V 1 base and J 9 bases, with 12 bases left between them. This CDR3 has 13 residues. The CDR3 spells CASSLGDSHQAFF. The CDR3 DNA reads as TGTGCCAGCAGCTTAGGCGACAGCCACCAAGCTTTCTTT.

The CDR3 nucleotides read TGTGCCAGCAGCTTAGGGGATGGGGGCGCCGACACCGGGGAGCTGTTTTTT. Protein sequence: CASSLGDGGADTGELFF. The V and J genes are TRBV11-2 and TRBJ2-2; maybe TRBD1 (6 bases). Germline lookup yields CDR1 SGHAT and CDR2 FQNNGV. The CDR3 is made up of 17 amino acids. The V end lost 1 base, the J end lost 3 bases, and 15 bases lay between the germline ends.

This clone has only a few counts. The V gene is TRBV9, the J gene TRBJ1-3; D remains ambiguous. With 4 bases removed from V and 0 bases from J, the gap between germline ends came to 14 bases. Per the germline V gene, CDR1 is SGDLS and CDR2 is YYNGEE. CDR3 length equals 16 residues. The CDR3 region has the DNA TGTGCCAGCAGCTCAGGAGGGTTTCTCTCTGGAAACACCATATATTTT. It codes for CASSSGGFLSGNTIYF. Full variable domain (outside the CDR3, taken from reference TRBV9 and TRBJ1-3): DSGVTQTPKHLITATGQRVTLRCSPRSGDLSVYWYQQSLDQGLQFLIQYYNGEERAKGNILERFSAQQFPDLHSELNLSSLELGDSALYFCASSSGGFLSGNTIYFGEGSWLTVV.

The chain employs TRBV5-1 and TRBJ2-5; the match to TRBD1 covers 7 bases. The J call may be wrong; the DNA end is better matched by TRBJ2-7. There are 16 residues in the CDR3. The germline gives CDR1 SGHRS, CDR2 YFSETQ. This CDR3 is CASSNQDRTQGYEQYF. The CDR3 bases are TGCGCCAGCAGCAATCAGGACAGGACCCAAGGCTACGAGCAGTACTTC.

The gene calls are TRBV7-9 and TRBJ1-2, with 7 positions matching TRBD1. The length of the CDR3 is 15 residues. Trimming at V came to 5 bases and at J to 2 bases, leaving 8 bases not matched to a gene. Germline lookup yields CDR1 SEHNR and CDR2 FQNEAQ (reference sequence). CDR3 nucleotides: TGTGCCAGCAGCGAGCCGGGACAGTCAAACTATGGCTACACCTTC. It specifies CASSEPGQSNYGYTF.

The chain recombines TRBV4-1 with TRBJ1-2; 7 nucleotides line up with TRBD1. The length of the CDR3 is 15 residues. V lost 0 bases and J lost 8; bases outside the gene matches: 9. Germline lookup yields CDR1 MGHRA and CDR2 YSYEKL. The CDR3 DNA reads TGCGCCAGCAGCCAAGATAGGGACACAGGGGACGGCTACACCTTC. Its protein product is CASSQDRDTGDGYTF.

This clone has just a few counts. The CDR3 protein is CAWRTGGGYTF. CDR3 DNA sequence: TGTGCCTGGCGGACAGGGGGTGGCTACACCTTC. This sequence joins TRBV30 and TRBJ1-2, with 10 positions matching TRBD1. CDR1 is GTSNPN and CDR2 is SVGIG in the germline V gene (reference sequence). This CDR3 spans 11 amino acids. Losses at the gene ends were 5 bases for V and 7 bases for J; bases not matched to a gene: 1.

The gene calls are TRBV7-9 and TRBJ1-2, with D possibly TRBD1 on 5 matching bases. The V gene's germline CDR1 is SEHNR and CDR2 FQNEAQ (reference sequence). CDR3 size: 14 residues. Trimming took 5 bases from V and 3 from J, leaving 13 bases between them. The CDR3 here is CASSLVGEDYGYTF. The CDR3 nucleotides read TGTGCCAGCAGCCTAGTAGGGGAGGACTATGGCTACACCTTC. Using reference TRBV7-9 and TRBJ1-2 for the parts outside the CDR3, the full variable domain is DTGVSQNPRHKITKRGQNVTFRCDPISEHNRLYWYRQTLGQGPEFLTYFQNEAQLEKSRLLSDRFSAERPKGSFSTLEIQRTEQGDSAMYLCASSLVGEDYGYTFGSGTRLTVV.

This chain uses TRBV19 with TRBJ1-6; 8 bases agree with TRBD1. Germline lookup yields CDR1 LNHDA and CDR2 SQIVND (reference sequence). The CDR3 runs to 15 residues. V shed 4 bases, J shed 9 bases, and the junction held 8 bases outside the gene matches. The CDR3 nucleotides read TGTGCCAGTAGTACAAGACAGGGGATAGGTTCACCCCTCCACTTT. Translating gives CASSTRQGIGSPLHF.

The chain combines TRBV7-2 with TRBJ1-2, with D possibly matching TRBD1 (6 bases). Germline lookup yields CDR1 SGHTA and CDR2 FQGNSA. Trimming stripped 6 bases from V and 2 bases from J, with 13 bases between. The CDR3 spans 14 residues. The CDR3 sequence is CASSLNGQNYGYTF. As DNA, the CDR3 is TGTGCCAGCAGTCTCAACGGACAGAACTATGGCTACACCTTC.

The chain links TRBV29-1 to TRBJ1-2; the D gene is possibly TRBD1 (6 bases). CDR1 SQVTM and CDR2 ANQGSEA come from the germline V gene. The ends were cut back, 3 bases at V and 4 bases at J, with 12 bases in the middle. The CDR3 runs 13 residues. CDR3: CSVEGASSYGYTF. The DNA of the CDR3 is TGCAGCGTTGAGGGGGCGAGTAGCTATGGCTACACCTTC.

About this clone itself: Sequence at one end of the junction differs from germline and may be a read error. This CDR3 reads CASSLSLAGGYYNEQFF. Written as DNA, the CDR3 is TGCGCCAGCAGCTTGTCACTAGCGGGAGGTTACTACAATGAGCAATTCTTC. The chain recombines TRBV5-1 with TRBJ2-1; 12 nucleotides line up with TRBD2. In germline, CDR1 is SGHRS, CDR2 YFSETQ. This CDR3 has 17 residues.